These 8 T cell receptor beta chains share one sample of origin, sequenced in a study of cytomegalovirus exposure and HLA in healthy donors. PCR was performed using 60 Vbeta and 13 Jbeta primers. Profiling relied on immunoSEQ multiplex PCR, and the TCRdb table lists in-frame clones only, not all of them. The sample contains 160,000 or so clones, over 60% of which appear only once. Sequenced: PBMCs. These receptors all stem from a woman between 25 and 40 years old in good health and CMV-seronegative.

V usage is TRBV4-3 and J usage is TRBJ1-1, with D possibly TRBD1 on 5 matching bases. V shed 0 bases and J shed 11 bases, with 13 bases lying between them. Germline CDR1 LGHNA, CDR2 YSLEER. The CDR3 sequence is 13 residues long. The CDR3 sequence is CASSQDSGRDAFF. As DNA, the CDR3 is TGCGCCAGCAGCCAAGATTCGGGCAGGGATGCTTTCTTT.

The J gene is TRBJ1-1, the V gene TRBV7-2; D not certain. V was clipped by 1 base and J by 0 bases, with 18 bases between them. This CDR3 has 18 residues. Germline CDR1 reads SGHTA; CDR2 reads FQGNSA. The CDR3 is CASSLEVGQAYLNTEAFF. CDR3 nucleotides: TGTGCCAGCAGCTTAGAAGTTGGGCAGGCCTACTTGAACACTGAAGCTTTCTTT.

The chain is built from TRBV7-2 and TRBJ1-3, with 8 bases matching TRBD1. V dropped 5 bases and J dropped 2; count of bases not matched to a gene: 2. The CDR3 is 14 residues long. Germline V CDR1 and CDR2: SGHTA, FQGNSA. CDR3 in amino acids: CASSRTGPGNTIYF. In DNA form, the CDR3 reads TGTGCCAGCAGCCGGACAGGGCCTGGAAACACCATATATTTT. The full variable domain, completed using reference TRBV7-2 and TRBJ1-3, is GAGVSQSPSNKVTEKGKDVELRCDPISGHTALYWYRQSLGQGLEFLIYFQGNSAPDKSGLPSDRFSAERTGGSVSTLTIQRTQQEDSAVYLCASSRTGPGNTIYFGEGSWLTVV.

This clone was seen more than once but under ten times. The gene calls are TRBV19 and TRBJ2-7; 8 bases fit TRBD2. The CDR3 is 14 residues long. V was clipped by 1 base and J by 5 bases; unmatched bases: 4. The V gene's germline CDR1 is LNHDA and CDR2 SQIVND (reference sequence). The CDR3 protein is CASSIGGLAHEQYF. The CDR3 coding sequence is TGTGCCAGTAGTATAGGTGGACTAGCCCACGAGCAGTACTTC.

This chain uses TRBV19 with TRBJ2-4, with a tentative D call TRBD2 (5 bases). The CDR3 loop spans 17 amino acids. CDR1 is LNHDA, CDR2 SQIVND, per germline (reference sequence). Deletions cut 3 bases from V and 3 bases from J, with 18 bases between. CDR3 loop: CASSIFGLRDGKNIQYF. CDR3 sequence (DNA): TGTGCCAGTAGTATTTTTGGACTTAGGGATGGCAAAAACATTCAGTACTTC.

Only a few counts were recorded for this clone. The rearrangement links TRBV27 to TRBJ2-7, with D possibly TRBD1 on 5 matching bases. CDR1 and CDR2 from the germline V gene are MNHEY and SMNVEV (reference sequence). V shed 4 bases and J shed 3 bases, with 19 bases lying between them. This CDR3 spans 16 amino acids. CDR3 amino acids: CASSSQGVLGLYEQYF. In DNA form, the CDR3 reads TGTGCCAGCAGTTCTCAGGGTGTTTTGGGGCTCTACGAGCAGTACTTC.

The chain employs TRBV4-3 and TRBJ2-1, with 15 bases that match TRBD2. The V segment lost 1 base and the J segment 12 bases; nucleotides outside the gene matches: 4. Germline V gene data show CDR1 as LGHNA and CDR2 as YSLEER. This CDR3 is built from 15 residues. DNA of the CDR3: TGCGCCAGCAGCCAAGCCGGACTAGCGGGGGGGAGGCAGTTCTTC. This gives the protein CASSQAGLAGGRQFF.

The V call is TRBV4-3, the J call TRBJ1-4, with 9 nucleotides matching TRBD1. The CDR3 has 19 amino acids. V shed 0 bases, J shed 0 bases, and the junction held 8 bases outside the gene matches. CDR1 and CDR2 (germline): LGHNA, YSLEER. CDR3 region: CASSQDWSGQGTTNEKLFF. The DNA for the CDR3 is TGCGCCAGCAGCCAAGATTGGTCGGGACAGGGCACAACTAATGAAAAACTGTTTTTT.